This passage covers 23 T cell receptor beta chains from one sample sequenced in a study of T cell responses to AZD1222 COVID-19 vaccine. Here immunoSEQ multiplex PCR was the method, and the copy in TCRdb shows in-frame clones only, minus some. The sample contains fewer than 150,000 clones, 80% to 90% of which appear only once. Sample: peripheral blood, taken 28 days after the second AZD1222 dose. These receptors were obtained from an adult who received the AZD1222 COVID-19 vaccine.

This rearrangement joins TRBV30 to TRBJ2-3, with D tentatively TRBD1 (6 bases). Trimming pared 4 bases from V and 2 bases from J, leaving 16 bases between. Germline CDR1 and CDR2: GTSNPN and SVGIG (reference sequence). The CDR3 sequence is 15 residues long. The CDR3 DNA follows: TGTGCCTGGAAAACGTGGGGGCAGACCACAGATACGCAGTATTTT. Translating it yields CAWKTWGQTTDTQYF. The whole variable domain, remainder taken from reference TRBV30 and TRBJ2-3, is SQTIHQWPATLVQPVGSPLSLECTVEGTSNPNLYWYRQAAGRGLQLLFYSVGIGQISSEVPQNLSASRPQDRQFILSSKKLLLSDSGFYLCAWKTWGQTTDTQYFGPGTRLTVL.

In this sample, this clone turned up once. V usage is TRBV9 and J usage is TRBJ2-1, with D perhaps being TRBD1 or TRBD2 (5 bases each). Per germline, CDR1 SGDLS and CDR2 YYNGEE. V gave up 5 bases and J gave up 8 bases, with 20 bases separating them. The length of the CDR3 is 15 residues. The chain's CDR3 is CASRRGSGSLDEQFF. In DNA form, the CDR3 reads TGTGCCAGCAGGAGGGGAAGCGGATCTCTAGATGAGCAGTTCTTC.

V is TRBV5-1 and J is TRBJ1-1; TRBD1 aligns across 7 bases. This CDR3 region has 13 residues. With V trimmed by 5 bases and J by 4 bases, 5 bases remained unmatched. Per germline, CDR1 SGHRS and CDR2 YFSETQ. CDR3 nucleotides: TGCGCCAGCAGGACAGGGCAGGGCACTGAAGCTTTCTTT. This translates into CASRTGQGTEAFF.

The chain is built from TRBV19 and TRBJ1-2; D not resolved. Trimming shortened V by 7 bases and J by 8 bases, and 20 bases separated the two germline ends. From germline, CDR1 is LNHDA and CDR2 SQIVND (reference sequence). The CDR3 is 14 residues long. The CDR3 region has the DNA TGTGCCAGTACCCATGGGCCTGTAAAGGGAGGCTACACCTTC. This sequence encodes CASTHGPVKGGYTF.

The count of this clone is one. The V gene is TRBV6-5, the J gene TRBJ1-4; TRBD1 agrees at 7 bases. V trimming: 5 bases; J trimming: 3 bases; junction bases outside the gene matches: 6. CDR3 length: 15 amino acids. Per germline, CDR1 MNHEY and CDR2 SVGAGI. CDR3 sequence (DNA): TGTGCCAGCAGTCGCGGGCAGGGGGCTAATGAAAAACTGTTTTTT. This codes for CASSRGQGANEKLFF.

V is TRBV7-8 and J is TRBJ1-5, with D possibly being TRBD1 (5 bases). V was pared by 5 bases and J by 4 bases, with 15 bases between. The CDR3 runs to 15 residues. The germline V gene has CDR1 SGHVS and CDR2 FQNEAQ. CDR3 coding DNA: TGTGCCAGCAGCCCCACAAGGAACAGGAATCAGCCCCAGCATTTT. It is translated as CASSPTRNRNQPQHF.

The rearrangement joins TRBV11-3 to TRBJ2-1; D gene ambiguous. Germline V lookup: CDR1 SGHNT, CDR2 YENEEA. Trimming took off 5 bases at V and 0 bases at J, with 8 bases between the two ends. There are 14 residues in the CDR3. The CDR3 nucleotides read TGTGCCAGCAGCCCCCAAGGCTCCTACAATGAGCAGTTCTTC. Translation gives CASSPQGSYNEQFF.

This clone was seen a single time. This chain connects TRBV19 to TRBJ1-2; possibly TRBD1 for D (5 bases). Germline loops: CDR1 LNHDA, CDR2 SQIVND (reference sequence). The CDR3 consists of 16 residues. The germline V and J ends were trimmed by 7 bases and 0 bases, with 18 bases remaining between them. CDR3 residues: CASTIRPGRANYGYTF. DNA for the CDR3: TGTGCCAGTACCATCAGGCCAGGGCGAGCTAACTATGGCTACACCTTC. Full variable domain (rest looked up from reference TRBV19 and TRBJ1-2): DGGITQSPKYLFRKEGQNVTLSCEQNLNHDAMYWYRQDPGQGLRLIYYSQIVNDFQKGDIAEGYSVSREKKESFPLTVTSAQKNPTAFYLCASTIRPGRANYGYTFGSGTRLTVV.

The CDR3 coding sequence is TGTGCCAGCAGTTACCCTCGCGGGGGCGAGAATTCACCCCTCCACTTT. Protein: CASSYPRGGENSPLHF. This chain links TRBV6-5 with TRBJ1-6; tentative D call: TRBD1 (6 bases). Germline CDR1 reads MNHEY; CDR2 reads SVGAGI. The CDR3 is 16 residues long. V lost 2 bases to trimming and J lost 7 bases, with 15 bases between them.

In this sample, this clone turned up once. This rearrangement joins TRBV6-2 or TRBV6-3 to TRBJ2-1; D might be TRBD1 (5 bases). Germline V lookup: CDR1 MNHEY, CDR2 SVGEGT. V was pared by 5 bases and J by 4 bases, with 21 bases between. This CDR3 has 17 residues. CDR3 sequence: CASSNHSIRVGYNEQFF. The CDR3 coding sequence is TGTGCCAGCAGTAACCACTCGATCAGGGTGGGATACAATGAGCAGTTCTTC.

This chain links TRBV19 with TRBJ2-1; TRBD2 might be the D (5 bases). CDR1 is LNHDA and CDR2 is SQIVND in the germline V gene (reference sequence). The CDR3 runs 14 residues. The germline V and J ends were trimmed by 2 bases and 6 bases, with 11 bases remaining between them. The CDR3, as DNA: TGTGCCAGTAGTATAAAGCGGACGGGCAATGAGCAGTTCTTC. Encoded protein: CASSIKRTGNEQFF.

V and J are TRBV5-5 and TRBJ1-2; possible D gene TRBD1, 5 bases. The CDR3 contains 16 residues. CDR1 is SGHKS, CDR2 YYEKEE, per germline (reference sequence). V shed 4 bases and J shed 4 bases, with 20 bases lying between them. CDR3 DNA sequence: TGTGCCAGCAGCAGAGAACCGGGACGGAGGGGCTATGGCTACACCTTC. Its translation is CASSREPGRRGYGYTF.

The chain carries TRBV4-2 and TRBJ2-1; D remains ambiguous. The V gene lost 1 base and the J gene lost 7 bases, with 8 bases spanning the gap. The germline gives CDR1 LGHNA, CDR2 YNFKEQ. CDR3 length: 13 amino acids. DNA of the CDR3: TGTGCCAGCAGCCAAGGGGTGGAGAATGAGCAGTTCTTC. This translates into CASSQGVENEQFF.

The chain has TRBV6-2 or TRBV6-3 and TRBJ2-3; 7 nucleotides agree with TRBD2. V dropped 6 bases and J dropped 6; count of bases not matched to a gene: 9. Germline CDR1 MNHEY, CDR2 SVGEGT. There are 14 residues in the CDR3. CDR3 in amino acids: CASSRGGSVDTQYF. The CDR3 bases are TGTGCCAGCAGCCGCGGCGGGAGTGTTGATACGCAGTATTTT.

The V call is TRBV11-2, the J call TRBJ1-3; possible D gene TRBD1, 5 bases. With 5 bases removed from V and 1 base from J, the gap between germline ends came to 24 bases. Germline lookup yields CDR1 SGHAT and CDR2 FQNNGV. CDR3 size: 19 residues. The CDR3 bases are TGTGCCAGCAGCCACCCCGGGACCCAGTTGAAAAGGTCTGGAAACACCATATATTTT. Residues: CASSHPGTQLKRSGNTIYF.

The genes are TRBV7-2 and TRBJ1-4; the D gene is possibly TRBD1 (5 bases). V lost 5 bases and J lost 5, with 12 bases in between. The length of the CDR3 is 14 residues. Germline CDR1 is SGHTA and CDR2 is FQGNSA. The CDR3 loop is CASSVQGANEKLFF. The CDR3, as DNA: TGTGCCAGCAGCGTGCAGGGTGCGAATGAAAAACTGTTTTTT.

V is TRBV14 and J is TRBJ1-6, with unresolved D. V lost 3 bases, J lost 7 bases, and 13 bases lay in between. CDR1 and CDR2 from the germline V gene are SGHDN and FVKESK. The CDR3 extends over 15 amino acids. DNA for the CDR3: TGTGCCAGCAGCCAGGCGGGCCGCGGGAATTCACCCCTCCACTTT. It codes for CASSQAGRGNSPLHF.

This clone has just one count. The chain employs TRBV7-6 and TRBJ1-1; D gene unclear. Trimming cost V 0 bases and J 4 bases, with 15 bases left between them. This CDR3 has 16 residues. CDR1 and CDR2 (germline): SGHVS, FNYEAQ. CDR3 loop: CASSLASGLPATEAFF. The CDR3 DNA is TGTGCCAGCAGCTTAGCGTCAGGTCTCCCCGCCACTGAAGCTTTCTTT.

The gene calls are TRBV7-2 and TRBJ1-2; 8 nucleotides match TRBD1. The ends lost 6 bases at V and 8 bases at J; junction bases unmatched: 8. CDR1 is SGHTA, CDR2 FQGNSA, per germline. The CDR3 contains 13 residues. The CDR3 region is CASRTQGESGYTF. Here the CDR3 DNA reads TGTGCCAGCAGGACACAGGGGGAGTCCGGCTACACCTTC.

A single count supports this clone. The rearrangement links TRBV7-9 to TRBJ1-3, with D possibly being TRBD1 (5 bases). Trimming removed 7 bases at V and 2 bases at J, with 18 bases between. CDR3 length: 16 amino acids. Germline V gene lookup returns CDR1 SEHNR and CDR2 FQNEAQ (reference sequence). The CDR3: CASTVWALQAGNTIYF. The CDR3 coding sequence is TGTGCCAGCACCGTTTGGGCCCTACAGGCTGGAAACACCATATATTTT.

The J gene is TRBJ2-7, the V gene TRBV6-1, with 7 bases matching TRBD1. The CDR3 is 19 residues long. The trim removed 1 base at V and 3 bases at J, leaving 18 bases unmatched. The V gene's germline CDR1 is MNHNS and CDR2 SASEGT. The DNA for the CDR3 is TGTGCCAGCAGTGAAGAAAACTACGATTGGGACAGCAGAAACTACGAGCAGTACTTC. Translated: CASSEENYDWDSRNYEQYF.

This chain uses TRBV7-2 with TRBJ1-2, with D maybe TRBD1 (6 bases). This CDR3 spans 13 amino acids. Germline assignment: CDR1 SGHTA and CDR2 FQGNSA. V lost 6 bases, J lost 8 bases, and 16 bases lay in between. CDR3 nucleotides: TGTGCCAGCAGTTTAAATCAGGGGTGGGGCTACACCTTC. Its protein is CASSLNQGWGYTF.

The chain joins TRBV7-9 to TRBJ1-1; 7 nucleotides agree with TRBD1. Germline V lookup: CDR1 SEHNR, CDR2 FQNEAQ (reference sequence). The CDR3 covers 15 residues. The V segment lost 4 bases and the J segment 3 bases; nucleotides outside the gene matches: 8. CDR3 amino acids: CASSSRGQPDTEAFF. The CDR3 region has the DNA TGTGCCAGCAGCTCCAGGGGACAGCCCGACACTGAAGCTTTCTTT.